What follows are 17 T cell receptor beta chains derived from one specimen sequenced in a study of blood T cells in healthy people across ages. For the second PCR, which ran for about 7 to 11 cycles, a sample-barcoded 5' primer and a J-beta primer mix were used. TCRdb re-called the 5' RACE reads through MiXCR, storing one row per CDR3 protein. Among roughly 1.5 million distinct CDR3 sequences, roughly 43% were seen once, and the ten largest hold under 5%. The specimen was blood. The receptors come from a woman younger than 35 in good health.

The CDR3 is CASSWGGIGTEAFF. The CDR3 nucleotides read TGTGCCAGCAGCTGGGGGGGTATCGGCACTGAAGCTTTCTTT. This chain links TRBV11-2 with TRBJ1-1; TRBD1 might be the D (5 bases). Germline values: CDR1 SGHAT, CDR2 FQNNGV. This CDR3 is 14 amino acids long. Trimming shortened V by 4 bases and J by 4 bases, and 13 bases separated the two germline ends.

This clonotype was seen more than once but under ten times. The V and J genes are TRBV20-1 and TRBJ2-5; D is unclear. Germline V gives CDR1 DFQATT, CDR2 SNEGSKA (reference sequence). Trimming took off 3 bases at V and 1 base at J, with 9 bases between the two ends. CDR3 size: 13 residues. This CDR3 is CSARSGSQETQYF. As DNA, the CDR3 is TGCAGTGCTAGGTCCGGGTCCCAAGAGACCCAGTACTTC.

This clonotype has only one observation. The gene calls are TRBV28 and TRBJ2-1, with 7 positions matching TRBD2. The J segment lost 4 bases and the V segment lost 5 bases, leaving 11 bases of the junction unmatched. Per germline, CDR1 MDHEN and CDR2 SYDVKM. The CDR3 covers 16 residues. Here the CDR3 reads CASSVIGLVGYNEQFF. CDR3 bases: TGTGCCAGCAGTGTTATCGGACTAGTGGGTTACAATGAGCAGTTCTTC. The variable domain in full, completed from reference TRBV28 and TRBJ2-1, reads DVKVTQSSRYLVKRTGEKVFLECVQDMDHENMFWYRQDPGLGLRLIYFSYDVKMKEKGDIPEGYSVSREKKERFSLILESASTNQTSMYLCASSVIGLVGYNEQFFGPGTRLTVL.

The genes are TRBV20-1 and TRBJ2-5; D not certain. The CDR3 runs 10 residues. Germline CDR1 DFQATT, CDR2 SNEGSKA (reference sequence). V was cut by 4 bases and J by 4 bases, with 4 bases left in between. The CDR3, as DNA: TGCAGTGCTATAGGAGAGACCCAGTACTTC. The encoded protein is CSAIGETQYF.

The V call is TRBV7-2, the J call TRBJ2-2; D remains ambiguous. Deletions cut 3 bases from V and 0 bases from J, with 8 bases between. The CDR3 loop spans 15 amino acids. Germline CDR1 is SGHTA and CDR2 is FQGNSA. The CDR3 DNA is TGTGCCAGCAGCTTCGGGTTCGCGAACACCGGGGAGCTGTTTTTT. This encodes CASSFGFANTGELFF.

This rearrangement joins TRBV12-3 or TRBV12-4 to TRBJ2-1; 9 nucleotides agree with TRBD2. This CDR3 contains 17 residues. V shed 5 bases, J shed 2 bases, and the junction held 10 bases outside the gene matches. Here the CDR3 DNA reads TGTGCCAGCAGTCCCCCAGTAGCGGGAGTAACCTACAATGAGCAGTTCTTC. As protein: CASSPPVAGVTYNEQFF.

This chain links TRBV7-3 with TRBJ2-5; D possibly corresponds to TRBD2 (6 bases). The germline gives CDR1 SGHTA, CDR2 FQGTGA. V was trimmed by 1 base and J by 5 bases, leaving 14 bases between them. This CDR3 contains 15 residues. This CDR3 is CASSLIDGAGETQYF. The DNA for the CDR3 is TGTGCCAGCAGCTTAATCGATGGGGCGGGGGAGACCCAGTACTTC.

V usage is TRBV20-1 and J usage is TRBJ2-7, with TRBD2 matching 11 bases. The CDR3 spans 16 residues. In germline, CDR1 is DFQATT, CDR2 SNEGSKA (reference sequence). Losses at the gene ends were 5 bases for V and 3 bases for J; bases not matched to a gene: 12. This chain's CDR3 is CSAQVLLLAGGYEQYF. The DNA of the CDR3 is TGCAGTGCTCAAGTCCTCCTGCTAGCGGGAGGCTACGAGCAGTACTTC.

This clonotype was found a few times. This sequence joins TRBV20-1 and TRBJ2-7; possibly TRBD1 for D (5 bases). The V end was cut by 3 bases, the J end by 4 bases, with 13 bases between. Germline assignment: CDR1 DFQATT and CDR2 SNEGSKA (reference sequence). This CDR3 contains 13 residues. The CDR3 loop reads CSASAAQGYEQYF. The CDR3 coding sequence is TGCAGTGCTAGCGCTGCCCAGGGTTACGAGCAGTACTTC.

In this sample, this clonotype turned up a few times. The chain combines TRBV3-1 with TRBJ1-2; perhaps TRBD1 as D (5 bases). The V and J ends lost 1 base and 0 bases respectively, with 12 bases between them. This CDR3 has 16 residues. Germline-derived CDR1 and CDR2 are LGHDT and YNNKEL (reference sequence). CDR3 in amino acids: CASSQGDSYANYGYTF. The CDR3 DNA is TGTGCCAGCAGCCAAGGCGACAGCTACGCTAACTATGGCTACACCTTC.

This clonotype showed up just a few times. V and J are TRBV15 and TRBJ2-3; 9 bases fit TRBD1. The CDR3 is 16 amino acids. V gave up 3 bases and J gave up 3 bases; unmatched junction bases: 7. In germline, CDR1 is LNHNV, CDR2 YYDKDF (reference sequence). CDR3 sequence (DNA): TGTGCCACCAGCAGGGATTTACAGGGGGCAACAGATACGCAGTATTTT. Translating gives CATSRDLQGATDTQYF.

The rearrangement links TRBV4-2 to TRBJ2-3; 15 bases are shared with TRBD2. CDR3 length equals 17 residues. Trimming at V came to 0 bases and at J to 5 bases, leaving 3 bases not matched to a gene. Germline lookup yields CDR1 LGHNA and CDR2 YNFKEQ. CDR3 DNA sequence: TGTGCCAGCAGCCAAGACTGGGGACTAGCGGGAGGAGATACGCAGTATTTT. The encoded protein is CASSQDWGLAGGDTQYF.

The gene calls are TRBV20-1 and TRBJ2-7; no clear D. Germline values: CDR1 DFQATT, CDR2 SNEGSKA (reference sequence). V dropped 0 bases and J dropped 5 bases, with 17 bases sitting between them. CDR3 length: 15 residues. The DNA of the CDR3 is TGCAGTGCTAGAGATCCCCGTACTCCTCCCGACGAGCAGTACTTC. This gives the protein CSARDPRTPPDEQYF.

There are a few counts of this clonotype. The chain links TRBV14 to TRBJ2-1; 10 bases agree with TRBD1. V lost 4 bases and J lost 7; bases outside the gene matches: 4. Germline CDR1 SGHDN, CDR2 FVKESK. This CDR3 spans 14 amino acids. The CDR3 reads CASSRDRGRNEQFF. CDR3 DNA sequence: TGTGCCAGCAGCCGTGACAGGGGGCGGAATGAGCAGTTCTTC.

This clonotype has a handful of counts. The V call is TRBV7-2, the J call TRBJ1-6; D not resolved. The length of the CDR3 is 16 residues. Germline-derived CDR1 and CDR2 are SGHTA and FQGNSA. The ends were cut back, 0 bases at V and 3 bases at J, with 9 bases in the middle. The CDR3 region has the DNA TGTGCCAGCAGCTTAGCACAGCCAATCTATAATTCACCCCTCCACTTT. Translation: CASSLAQPIYNSPLHF.

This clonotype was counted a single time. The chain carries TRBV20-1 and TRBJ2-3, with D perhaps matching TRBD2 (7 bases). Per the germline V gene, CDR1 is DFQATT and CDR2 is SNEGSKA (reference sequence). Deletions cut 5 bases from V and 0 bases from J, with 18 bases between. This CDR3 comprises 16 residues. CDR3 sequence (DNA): TGCAGTGCTCCCCTTGGGGGGGCAGGGAGCACAGATACGCAGTATTTT. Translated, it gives CSAPLGGAGSTDTQYF.

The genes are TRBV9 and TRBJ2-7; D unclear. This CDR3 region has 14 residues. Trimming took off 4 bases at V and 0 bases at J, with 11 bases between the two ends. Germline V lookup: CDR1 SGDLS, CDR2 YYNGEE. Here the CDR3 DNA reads TGTGCCAGCAGCCGAGACCCTAGCTCCTACGAGCAGTACTTC. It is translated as CASSRDPSSYEQYF.